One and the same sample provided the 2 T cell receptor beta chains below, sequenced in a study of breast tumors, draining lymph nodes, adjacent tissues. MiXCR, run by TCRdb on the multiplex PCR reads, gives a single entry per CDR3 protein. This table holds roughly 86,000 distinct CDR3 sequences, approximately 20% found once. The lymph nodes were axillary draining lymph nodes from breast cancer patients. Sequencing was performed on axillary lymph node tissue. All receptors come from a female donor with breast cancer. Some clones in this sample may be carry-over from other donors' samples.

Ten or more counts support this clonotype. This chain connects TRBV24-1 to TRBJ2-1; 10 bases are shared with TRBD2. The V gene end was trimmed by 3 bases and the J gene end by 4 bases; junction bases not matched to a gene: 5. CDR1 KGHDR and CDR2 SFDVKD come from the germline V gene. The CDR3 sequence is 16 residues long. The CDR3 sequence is CATSDGLAVKYNEQFF. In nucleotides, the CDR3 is TGTGCCACCAGTGATGGACTAGCGGTGAAGTACAATGAGCAGTTCTTC.

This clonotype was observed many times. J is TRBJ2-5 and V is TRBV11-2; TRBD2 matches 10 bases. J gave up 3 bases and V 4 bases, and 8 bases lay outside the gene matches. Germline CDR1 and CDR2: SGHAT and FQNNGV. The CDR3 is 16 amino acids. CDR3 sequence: CASSSELAGFKETQYF. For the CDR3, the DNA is TGTGCCAGCAGCTCAGAACTAGCGGGATTTAAAGAGACCCAGTACTTC.